This entry lists 19 T cell receptor beta chains sequenced from one sample in a study of blood T cell repertoires in COVID-19. Produced via immunoSEQ multiplex PCR; TCRdb's table is partial and in-frame only. Of roughly 100,000 clones in the sample, 80% to 90% are singletons; the top ten hold approximately 12%. The sample was peripheral blood. The receptors were gathered from an elderly man with acute or convalescent COVID-19.

This chain joins TRBV7-3 and TRBJ1-6, with no clear D. This CDR3 comprises 13 residues. Germline-derived CDR1 and CDR2 are SGHTA and FQGTGA. V gave up 2 bases and J gave up 10 bases, with 9 bases separating them. CDR3 protein: CASSLYQESPLHF. In DNA, the CDR3 is TGTGCCAGCAGCTTATACCAAGAGTCACCCCTCCACTTT.

CDR3 region: CASSEENGYTF. CDR3 in DNA: TGTGCCAGCAGTGAGGAGAATGGCTACACCTTC. The gene calls are TRBV2 and TRBJ1-2; D is unresolved. With 3 bases removed from V and 6 bases from J, the gap between germline ends came to 5 bases. The length of the CDR3 is 11 residues. Germline CDR1 and CDR2: SNHLY and FYNNEI.

The rearrangement joins TRBV5-6 to TRBJ1-1; 8 bases agree with TRBD1. Germline V lookup: CDR1 SGHDT, CDR2 YYEEEE. The trim removed 0 bases at V and 4 bases at J, leaving 5 bases unmatched. CDR3 length: 15 amino acids. For the CDR3, the DNA is TGTGCCAGCAGCTTGGTGTACAGGGGGAGCACTGAAGCTTTCTTT. As protein: CASSLVYRGSTEAFF.

The chain recombines TRBV19 with TRBJ2-5; 7 nucleotides agree with TRBD1. Germline V lookup: CDR1 LNHDA, CDR2 SQIVND (reference sequence). Unmatched junction bases numbered 3, after V lost 6 bases and J lost 2 bases. CDR3 length: 13 residues. CDR3 nucleotide sequence: TGTGCCAGTAGGACAGGGAATCAAGAGACCCAGTACTTC. Protein sequence: CASRTGNQETQYF.

This chain connects TRBV11-2 to TRBJ1-4, with a tentative D call TRBD1 (6 bases). The CDR3 totals 15 residues. Germline V gene sequence: CDR1 SGHAT, CDR2 FQNNGV. Trimming pared 5 bases from V and 2 bases from J, leaving 12 bases between. For the CDR3, the DNA is TGTGCCAGCAGCCTGACAGGCAACACTAATGAAAAACTGTTTTTT. Its protein is CASSLTGNTNEKLFF.

The chain joins TRBV3-1 (or the pseudogene TRBV3-2) to TRBJ1-1; D call uncertain. CDR3 length: 13 residues. Trimming took 1 base from V and 1 from J, leaving 4 bases between them. The germline V gene has CDR1 LGHDT and CDR2 YNNKEL (reference sequence). The CDR3 loop is CASSQGQNTEAFF. DNA for the CDR3: TGTGCCAGCAGCCAAGGGCAGAACACTGAAGCTTTCTTT.

The chain recombines TRBV7-2 with TRBJ2-1; 9 bases map to TRBD2. J was trimmed by 4 bases and V by 4 bases; bases with no gene match: 8. In germline, CDR1 is SGHTA, CDR2 FQGNSA. This CDR3 region has 16 residues. The CDR3 here is CASSSKGAGGYNEQFF. In nucleotides, the CDR3 is TGTGCCAGCAGCTCCAAGGGGGCGGGAGGGTACAATGAGCAGTTCTTC.

This chain uses TRBV5-1 with TRBJ2-1, with 8 positions matching TRBD2. CDR1 is SGHRS and CDR2 is YFSETQ in the germline V gene. V shed 0 bases and J 7 bases; nucleotides not matched to a gene: 6. This CDR3 is 15 amino acids long. CDR3 loop: CASSLGTSSINEQFF. The CDR3 nucleotides are TGCGCCAGCAGCTTGGGGACTAGCTCCATTAATGAGCAGTTCTTC.

J is TRBJ1-6 and V is TRBV10-3; no reliable D call. Between the trimmed V and J ends, which lost 7 bases and 8 bases, there was a span of 18 bases. There are 15 residues in the CDR3. Looked up from germline, CDR1 is ENHRY and CDR2 is SYGVKD. CDR3 nucleotide sequence: TGTGCCATCACCAGAGACGGCGGAGCGGATTCACCCCTCCACTTT. Residues: CAITRDGGADSPLHF.

This clone was recorded a few times. V is TRBV7-2 and J is TRBJ1-1, with D perhaps TRBD1 (6 bases). Germline CDR1 and CDR2: SGHTA and FQGNSA. V dropped 5 bases and J dropped 0 bases, with 10 bases sitting between them. The CDR3 covers 14 residues. The CDR3 reads CASSVRQVNTEAFF. CDR3 DNA: TGTGCCAGCAGCGTAAGACAGGTGAACACTGAAGCTTTCTTT.

The chain uses TRBV9 and TRBJ1-5; D gene uncertain. The V and J ends lost 0 bases and 7 bases respectively, with 8 bases between them. The CDR3 covers 13 residues. CDR1 and CDR2 (germline): SGDLS, YYNGEE. Written as DNA, the CDR3 is TGTGCCAGCAGCGTAGAACCCGGGCAGCCCCAGCATTTT. Translation: CASSVEPGQPQHF. Using reference TRBV9 and TRBJ1-5 for the parts outside the CDR3, the full variable domain is DSGVTQTPKHLITATGQRVTLRCSPRSGDLSVYWYQQSLDQGLQFLIQYYNGEERAKGNILERFSAQQFPDLHSELNLSSLELGDSALYFCASSVEPGQPQHFGDGTRLSIL.

The genes are TRBV7-9 and TRBJ1-2, with no clear D. The CDR3 consists of 16 residues. V lost 1 base, J lost 4 bases, and 16 bases lay in between. CDR1 and CDR2 from the germline V gene are SEHNR and FQNEAQ (reference sequence). CDR3 sequence reads: CASSLGEAVVGYGYTF. CDR3 sequence (DNA): TGTGCCAGCAGCTTAGGAGAGGCAGTCGTCGGCTATGGCTACACCTTC. Full variable domain (rest looked up from reference TRBV7-9 and TRBJ1-2): DTGVSQNPRHKITKRGQNVTFRCDPISEHNRLYWYRQTLGQGPEFLTYFQNEAQLEKSRLLSDRFSAERPKGSFSTLEIQRTEQGDSAMYLCASSLGEAVVGYGYTFGSGTRLTVV.

The chain carries TRBV7-9 and TRBJ2-1, with D maybe TRBD2 (5 bases). The V end lost 7 bases, the J end lost 3 bases, and 10 bases lay between the germline ends. This CDR3 has 13 residues. The germline V gene encodes CDR1 SEHNR and CDR2 FQNEAQ (reference sequence). CDR3 residues: CASTLAGYNEQFF. DNA for the CDR3: TGTGCCAGCACCCTAGCAGGCTACAATGAGCAGTTCTTC.

J is TRBJ1-4 and V is TRBV9, with TRBD1 matching over 10 bases. After removal of 6 bases from V and 5 bases from J, the junction contained 7 bases not matched to a gene. The length of the CDR3 is 15 residues. Germline CDR1 is SGDLS and CDR2 is YYNGEE. The CDR3 sequence is CASTPRGQGNEKLFF. CDR3 DNA: TGTGCCAGCACCCCCCGGGGACAGGGGAATGAAAAACTGTTTTTT.

The rearrangement links TRBV5-4 to TRBJ2-7; D remains ambiguous. This CDR3 has 13 residues. V was shortened by 1 base and J by 3 bases, with 8 bases between the two germline ends. Germline CDR1 is SGHNT and CDR2 is YYREEE (reference sequence). The CDR3 region has the DNA TGTGCCAGCAGCTTGTCGAATAGCTACGAGCAGTACTTC. Translating gives CASSLSNSYEQYF.

The V gene is TRBV7-8, the J gene TRBJ2-3, with 10 nucleotides matching TRBD2. In germline, CDR1 is SGHVS, CDR2 FQNEAQ. V gave up 1 base and J gave up 3 bases; unmatched junction bases: 7. The length of the CDR3 is 17 residues. CDR3 sequence: CASSLGVAGGPTDTQYF. CDR3 bases: TGTGCCAGCAGCTTAGGGGTAGCGGGGGGCCCGACAGATACGCAGTATTTT.

The chain combines TRBV5-1 with TRBJ2-7, with D perhaps TRBD1 (5 bases). CDR3 length equals 15 residues. Trimming took off 0 bases at V and 2 bases at J, with 12 bases between the two ends. Per germline, CDR1 SGHRS and CDR2 YFSETQ. The CDR3 is CASSLESRATYEQYF. DNA for the CDR3: TGCGCCAGCAGCTTGGAAAGCAGGGCTACCTACGAGCAGTACTTC.

Notes on this clone: Other DNA sequences of this sample code for an identical CDR3. This chain joins TRBV19 and TRBJ1-5; TRBD1 matches 10 bases. The germline CDR1 and CDR2 sequences are LNHDA and SQIVND (reference sequence). This CDR3 has 14 amino acids. V trimming: 9 bases; J trimming: 0 bases; junction bases outside the gene matches: 2. DNA for the CDR3: TGTGCCAGCAGGGACAGGGGTAGCAATCAGCCCCAGCATTTT. This encodes CASRDRGSNQPQHF.

The chain uses TRBV6-5 and TRBJ1-2; D ambiguous. Germline V gene data show CDR1 as MNHEY and CDR2 as SVGAGI. Trimming took 6 bases from V and 2 from J, leaving 10 bases between them. The CDR3 loop spans 13 amino acids. The CDR3 DNA sequence: TGTGCCAGCAGCCGGACGGGAAACTATGGCTACACCTTC. This gives the protein CASSRTGNYGYTF.